This TCR gamma chain was sequenced in a study of Vδ1+ human thymocytes. Findings of the study overall: Highly polyclonal TRG and TRD repertoires with Gaussian CDR3 length distributions appeared in thymus.

This clone came up a few times. The antigen is unknown. Other nucleotide sequences in the sample specify the same CDR3. The template was reverse-transcribed extracted RNA. Pooled V-gene forward primers with one constant-region reverse primer generated the CDR3 amplicons by multiplex PCR. TCRdb re-called the multiplex PCR reads using CATT. This table holds approximately 40,000 gamma-chain clones, roughly 21% found once. The CDR3 spans 14 residues. V lost 1 base to trimming and J lost 6 bases; unmatched junction nucleotides: 9. CDR1 is EGSNGY, CDR2 YDSYNSKV, per germline. This receptor was identified in a girl under two years old who had congenital heart surgery. The chain employs TRGV2 and TRGJ1 or TRGJ2. Sequenced input: Vdelta1+ gamma-delta thymocytes from the thymus. As to subset: FACS-sorted CD3+ TCRalphabeta- TCRVdelta1+ TCRVdelta2- thymocytes. CDR3 DNA: TGTGCCACCTGGGACGGAACGTCGGGTTATAAGAAACTCTTT. Its translation: CATWDGTSGYKKLF.